A single sample is the source of the 20 T cell receptor beta chains below, sequenced in a study of response to subunit inactivated influenza vaccine. TCRdb itself ran the RT-PCR reads through MiXCR, one entry per CDR3 protein. The table lists 530,000 or so distinct CDR3 sequences, about 15% of them singletons, with 11% in the top ten. The sample here was PBMCs from blood, taken 11 to 12 days after vaccination. Every receptor here comes from a man aged 50 to 60 who received an inactivated influenza vaccine.

This chain connects TRBV5-1 to TRBJ2-3, with unresolved D. Germline-derived CDR1 and CDR2 are SGHRS and YFSETQ. CDR3 length equals 13 residues. V was clipped by 2 bases and J by 0 bases, with 4 bases between them. This chain's CDR3 is CASSFPSTDTQYF. The CDR3 nucleotides read TGCGCCAGCAGCTTCCCGAGCACAGATACGCAGTATTTT.

The V gene is TRBV12-3 or TRBV12-4, the J gene TRBJ2-1; D is ambiguous. V lost 6 bases to trimming and J lost 10 bases, with 22 bases between them. CDR3 size: 15 residues. The CDR3 DNA follows: TGTGCCAGCAGCCTTTCTTCCGTTAGTGGCAGGGAGCAGTTCTTC. It yields the protein CASSLSSVSGREQFF.

This clonotype was observed at least ten times. The rearrangement uses TRBV5-1 and TRBJ1-4; a weak D match, TRBD1 (6 bases). Germline V gene data show CDR1 as SGHRS and CDR2 as YFSETQ. Trimming cost V 0 bases and J 8 bases, with 14 bases left between them. The CDR3 consists of 15 residues. The CDR3 DNA follows: TGCGCCAGCAGCTTGGAGGGGGGGGCTTTCGAAAAACTGTTTTTT. Translating it yields CASSLEGGAFEKLFF.

This clonotype was seen ten or more times. At one end, the junction sequence differs from germline, possibly due to a read error. The chain recombines TRBV7-2 with TRBJ2-7; 7 bases match TRBD1. This CDR3 comprises 14 residues. Germline CDR1 reads SGHTA; CDR2 reads FQGNSA. The CDR3, as DNA: TGCGCCAGCAGCTTGGACAGGAGCTCCTACGAGCAGTACTTC. This gives the protein CASSLDRSSYEQYF.

The CDR3 reads CASRVRDRTNQPQHF. The CDR3 DNA reads TGTGCCAGTAGGGTGCGGGACAGGACCAATCAGCCCCAGCATTTT. The chain joins TRBV19 to TRBJ1-5; 8 nucleotides match TRBD1. Germline V gene lookup returns CDR1 LNHDA and CDR2 SQIVND (reference sequence). The CDR3 totals 15 residues. The trim removed 6 bases at V and 3 bases at J, leaving 7 bases unmatched.

The rearrangement uses TRBV28 and TRBJ2-1, with 9 bases lining up with TRBD2. V trimming: 7 bases; J trimming: 8 bases; junction bases outside the gene matches: 12. The CDR3 sequence is 15 residues long. CDR1 is MDHEN, CDR2 SYDVKM, per germline. The CDR3 DNA follows: TGTGCCAGCATCCGAGGGGCGGGGGGGCCGGATGAGCAGTTCTTC. Protein: CASIRGAGGPDEQFF.

Only a few counts were recorded for this clonotype. This sequence joins TRBV4-2 and TRBJ2-7; no definite D call. Germline V CDR1 and CDR2: LGHNA, YNFKEQ. The CDR3 loop spans 12 amino acids. V lost 0 bases and J 7 bases, leaving 7 bases between the germline ends. CDR3 nucleotides: TGTGCCAGCAGCCAAGATAACTGGGAGCAGTACTTC. Its protein product is CASSQDNWEQYF.

This sequence joins TRBV20-1 and TRBJ2-5; the D gene is possibly TRBD1 (6 bases). V lost 1 base and J lost 5, with 11 bases in between. Germline values: CDR1 DFQATT, CDR2 SNEGSKA (reference sequence). The length of the CDR3 is 13 residues. CDR3 loop: CSARVQGSETQYF. The CDR3 DNA reads TGCAGTGCTAGAGTACAGGGTTCTGAGACCCAGTACTTC.

The chain couples TRBV4-1 to TRBJ1-3, with a weak D call TRBD1 (5 bases). V was clipped by 2 bases and J by 4 bases, with 15 bases between them. CDR1 and CDR2 (germline): MGHRA, YSYEKL. The CDR3 consists of 16 residues. CDR3 loop: CASSQWSLGAGNTIYF. The CDR3 nucleotides are TGCGCCAGCAGCCAATGGTCGTTAGGGGCAGGAAACACCATATATTTT.

A note on this clonotype: Mismatch with germline at one junction end may stem from a read error. CDR3 amino acids: CASSDGHSGNSPLLF. The CDR3 DNA reads TGTGCCAGCAGTGACGGACACTCTGGGAATTCACCCCTCCTCTTT. The rearrangement links TRBV6-1 to TRBJ1-6, with a weak D call TRBD1 (5 bases). Germline V CDR1 and CDR2: MNHNS, SASEGT. This CDR3 is 15 amino acids long.

This sequence joins TRBV7-9 and TRBJ2-5; 8 bases match TRBD2. V dropped 5 bases and J dropped 5; count of bases not matched to a gene: 7. Germline-derived CDR1 and CDR2 are SEHNR and FQNEAQ (reference sequence). This CDR3 is built from 14 residues. This CDR3 reads CASSIGGASETQYF. The CDR3 region has the DNA TGTGCCAGCAGCATCGGGGGGGCAAGCGAGACCCAGTACTTC.

The sample holds a few counts of this clonotype. The chain combines TRBV21-1 with TRBJ2-1; the DNA was not compared with TRBD2, the D call given in the table. TRBV21-1 is a pseudogene. The CDR3 sequence is 17 residues long. CDR3 region: CASSNSSEGGGYNEQFF. CDR3 in DNA: TGTGCCAGCAGCAATTCCTCCGAGGGGGGAGGGTACAATGAGCAGTTCTTC.

This clonotype has only a few counts. The V call is TRBV7-9, the J call TRBJ1-5; D is ambiguous. Per the germline V gene, CDR1 is SEHNR and CDR2 is FQNEAQ (reference sequence). The CDR3 has 13 amino acids. The V end lost 7 bases, the J end lost 6 bases, and 13 bases lay between the germline ends. The CDR3 nucleotides read TGTGCCAGCAACGAAGGGCCGAGTCAGCCCCAGCATTTT. It encodes CASNEGPSQPQHF. The full variable domain, in which reference TRBV7-9 and TRBJ1-5 provide the parts outside the CDR3, is DTGVSQNPRHKITKRGQNVTFRCDPISEHNRLYWYRQTLGQGPEFLTYFQNEAQLEKSRLLSDRFSAERPKGSFSTLEIQRTEQGDSAMYLCASNEGPSQPQHFGDGTRLSIL.

V is TRBV5-5 and J is TRBJ2-2; 9 nucleotides agree with TRBD2. The CDR3 runs to 16 residues. Germline V gene lookup returns CDR1 SGHKS and CDR2 YYEKEE (reference sequence). V gave up 4 bases and J gave up 2 bases; unmatched junction bases: 6. The DNA of the CDR3 is TGTGCCAGCAGCCCTAATAGCGGGAGTAACACCGGGGAGCTGTTTTTT. This translates into CASSPNSGSNTGELFF.

The chain links TRBV7-6 to TRBJ2-2; 7 nucleotides match TRBD2. Germline V lookup: CDR1 SGHVS, CDR2 FNYEAQ. After removal of 0 bases from V and 7 bases from J, the junction contained 8 bases not matched to a gene. This CDR3 has 16 residues. CDR3: CASSLAPSGNGGELFF. The CDR3 DNA reads as TGTGCCAGCAGCTTAGCGCCCAGCGGGAACGGCGGGGAGCTGTTTTTT.

V gene TRBV5-6 combines with J gene TRBJ1-6; tentatively, D is TRBD1 (6 bases). V lost 4 bases and J 7 bases, leaving 12 bases between the germline ends. From germline, CDR1 is SGHDT and CDR2 YYEEEE. CDR3 length: 14 residues. CDR3 sequence: CASSKTGWNSPLHF. The DNA of the CDR3 is TGTGCCAGCAGCAAGACAGGTTGGAATTCACCCCTCCACTTT. Filled out from reference TRBV5-6 and TRBJ1-6, the complete variable domain reads DAGVTQSPTHLIKTRGQQVTLRCSPKSGHDTVSWYQQALGQGPQFIFQYYEEEERQRGNFPDRFSGHQFPNYSSELNVNALLLGDSALYLCASSKTGWNSPLHFGNGTRLTVT.

This rearrangement joins TRBV2 to TRBJ2-7; 10 nucleotides line up with TRBD1. Germline V gene sequence: CDR1 SNHLY, CDR2 FYNNEI. The CDR3 is made up of 13 amino acids. Trimming took 7 bases from V and 5 from J; bases not matched to a gene: 5. The CDR3 bases are TGTGCCAGCACGGGACAGGGGAGGGACGAGCAGTACTTC. Translating gives CASTGQGRDEQYF.

The chain combines TRBV29-1 with TRBJ2-7; 11 positions agree with TRBD1. Germline V gives CDR1 SQVTM, CDR2 ANQGSEA. J was trimmed by 2 bases and V by 7 bases; bases with no gene match: 7. The CDR3 has 14 amino acids. CDR3 nucleotides: TGCAGCGCAGGGACAGGGGGTTCAACCTACGAGCAGTACTTC. This gives the protein CSAGTGGSTYEQYF.

This clonotype was picked up a small number of times. The CDR3 DNA reads as TGTGCCAGCAGCCGCTTCCTGGGATACCAAGAGACCCAGTACTTC. Translated, it gives CASSRFLGYQETQYF. The V and J genes are TRBV12-3 or TRBV12-4 and TRBJ2-5; D is undetermined. The length of the CDR3 is 15 residues. V shed 6 bases and J shed 0 bases, with 14 bases lying between them.

The sample holds a few counts of this clonotype. The V gene is TRBV12-3 or TRBV12-4, the J gene TRBJ2-1; D remains ambiguous. The CDR3 loop spans 15 amino acids. The V end lost 4 bases, the J end lost 11 bases, and 21 bases lay between the germline ends. This chain's CDR3 is CASSSKTEDGYQQFF. DNA of the CDR3: TGTGCCAGCAGTTCTAAAACTGAGGACGGATATCAGCAGTTCTTC.